This T cell receptor beta chain was observed in a study of blood T cell repertoires in COVID-19. This clone came up a few times. The length of the CDR3 is 14 residues. Germline assignment: CDR1 SGHTA and CDR2 FQGTGA. The V end was cut by 0 bases, the J end by 3 bases, with 9 bases between. Libraries were prepared by immunoSEQ multiplex PCR; TCRdb keeps only in-frame clonotypes and omits some of them. The table lists 250,000 or so clones, roughly 90% of them singletons. The sequencing sample was made of peripheral blood. This TCR was recovered from a woman aged 25 to 39 with active or convalescent COVID-19. This chain uses TRBV7-3 with TRBJ2-7; unclear D gene. DNA of the CDR3: TGTGCCAGCAGCTTAACGGCGGCTCACTACGAGCAGTACTTC. Protein product: CASSLTAAHYEQYF. Drawing the rest from reference TRBV7-3 and TRBJ2-7, the complete variable domain is GAGVSQTPSNKVTEKGKYVELRCDPISGHTALYWYRQSLGQGPEFLIYFQGTGAADDSGLPNDRFFAVRPEGSVSTLKIQRTERGDSAVYLCASSLTAAHYEQYFGPGTRLTVT.